What follows are 24 T cell receptor beta chains derived from one specimen sequenced in a study of blood T cell repertoires in COVID-19. Profiling relied on immunoSEQ multiplex PCR, and the TCRdb table lists in-frame clones only, not all of them. The sample has roughly 75,000 clones; around 80% are singletons. Sequencing was carried out using peripheral blood. The receptors stem from a man aged 50-59 years with COVID-19, enrolled during active disease.

The chain combines TRBV3-1 (or the pseudogene TRBV3-2) with TRBJ2-2; a weak D match, TRBD1 (6 bases). Germline V gene lookup returns CDR1 LGHDT and CDR2 YNNKEL (reference sequence). The V gene lost 2 bases and the J gene lost 6 bases, with 10 bases spanning the gap. The CDR3 runs to 14 residues. The CDR3 DNA follows: TGTGCCAGCAGCCAACGACAGGTCCCCGGGGAGCTGTTTTTT. This encodes CASSQRQVPGELFF.

This chain connects TRBV27 to TRBJ1-4, with a weak D call TRBD1 (6 bases). Germline V gene lookup returns CDR1 MNHEY and CDR2 SMNVEV (reference sequence). The CDR3 loop spans 13 amino acids. Trimming cost V 8 bases and J 8 bases, with 15 bases left between them. DNA of the CDR3: TGTGCCAGCTCCCGGTGGGGGCGGGAAAAACTGTTTTTT. Its translation: CASSRWGREKLFF. The variable domain in full, completed from reference TRBV27 and TRBJ1-4, reads EAQVTQNPRYLITVTGKKLTVTCSQNMNHEYMSWYRQDPGLGLRQIYYSMNVEVTDKGDVPEGYKVSRKEKRNFPLILESPSPNQTSLYFCASSRWGREKLFFGSGTQLSVL.

A single count supports this clone. The rearrangement links TRBV18 to TRBJ2-7; 7 nucleotides line up with TRBD1. The length of the CDR3 is 14 residues. Germline V CDR1 and CDR2: KGHSH, LQKENI. V lost 1 base and J lost 5; bases outside the gene matches: 5. Here the CDR3 DNA reads TGTGCCAGCTCACCACGTACAGGGGACGACGAGCAGTACTTC. It yields the protein CASSPRTGDDEQYF. The whole variable domain, remainder taken from reference TRBV18 and TRBJ2-7, is NAGVMQNPRHLVRRRGQEARLRCSPMKGHSHVYWYRQLPEEGLKFMVYLQKENIIDESGMPKERFSAEFPKEGPSILRIQQVVRGDSAAYFCASSPRTGDDEQYFGPGTRLTVT.

This clone was counted once. This chain uses TRBV2 with TRBJ1-5; possible D gene TRBD1, 5 bases. The V end was cut by 7 bases, the J end by 2 bases, with 9 bases between. The CDR3 has 13 residues. Germline V gene lookup returns CDR1 SNHLY and CDR2 FYNNEI. CDR3 sequence: CASTREGNQPQHF. For the CDR3, the DNA is TGTGCCAGCACCAGGGAGGGCAATCAGCCCCAGCATTTT. Full variable domain (remainder filled in from reference TRBV2 and TRBJ1-5): EPEVTQTPSHQVTQMGQEVILRCVPISNHLYFYWYRQILGQKVEFLVSFYNNEISEKSEIFDDQFSVERPDGSNFTLKIRSTKLEDSAMYFCASTREGNQPQHFGDGTRLSIL.

In its sample, this clone was seen a few times. The V gene is TRBV5-6, the J gene TRBJ1-4; tentative D call: TRBD1 (6 bases). Looked up from germline, CDR1 is SGHDT and CDR2 is YYEEEE. The V and J ends lost 4 bases and 6 bases respectively, with 13 bases between them. The CDR3 is 14 amino acids. CDR3 sequence: CASSVGTGYEKLFF. CDR3 sequence (DNA): TGTGCCAGCAGCGTGGGTACAGGGTATGAAAAACTGTTTTTT.

The chain joins TRBV7-2 to TRBJ1-5; 7 nucleotides agree with TRBD1. V shed 3 bases, J shed 0 bases, and the junction held 5 bases outside the gene matches. The CDR3 length is 16 residues. Looked up from germline, CDR1 is SGHTA and CDR2 is FQGNSA. The CDR3 nucleotides read TGTGCCAGCAGCTTTTCTAGGGGGCATAGCAATCAGCCCCAGCATTTT. The encoded protein is CASSFSRGHSNQPQHF.

The rearrangement joins TRBV5-8 to TRBJ1-1; D remains unclear. The germline V gene has CDR1 SGHTS and CDR2 YDEGEE. This CDR3 contains 14 residues. V was shortened by 4 bases and J by 1 base, with 11 bases between the two germline ends. CDR3 region: CASSPREQNTEAFF. In nucleotides, the CDR3 is TGTGCCAGCAGCCCGAGGGAACAGAACACTGAAGCTTTCTTT.

This chain links TRBV5-8 with TRBJ2-1; weak D call: TRBD1 (7 bases). V lost 3 bases, J lost 6 bases, and 13 bases lay in between. Germline CDR1 reads SGHTS; CDR2 reads YDEGEE. This CDR3 has 14 residues. CDR3 nucleotide sequence: TGTGCCAGCAGCTCAGGGGGGTTCGGCAATGAGCAGTTCTTC. Protein: CASSSGGFGNEQFF.

The rearrangement joins TRBV18 to TRBJ1-1, with no clear D. Germline V gene data show CDR1 as KGHSH and CDR2 as LQKENI. The CDR3 spans 15 residues. The V end was cut by 1 base, the J end by 1 base, with 10 bases between. In DNA, the CDR3 is TGTGCCAGCTCACCACGCTCGGCGGAGAACACTGAAGCTTTCTTT. As protein: CASSPRSAENTEAFF.

The V call is TRBV19, the J call TRBJ2-7; 11 positions agree with TRBD1. V shed 6 bases, J shed 5 bases, and the junction held 12 bases outside the gene matches. Germline lookup yields CDR1 LNHDA and CDR2 SQIVND (reference sequence). This CDR3 region has 16 residues. The CDR3 DNA follows: TGTGCCAGTAGCAAAGTGTCGGGACAGGGGGGACACGAGCAGTACTTC. Its protein product is CASSKVSGQGGHEQYF.

The chain recombines TRBV6-5 with TRBJ1-2, with D perhaps TRBD1 (6 bases). The germline V and J ends were trimmed by 5 bases and 2 bases, with 6 bases remaining between them. CDR1 is MNHEY, CDR2 SVGAGI, per germline. This CDR3 region has 12 residues. CDR3 sequence (DNA): TGTGCCAGCAGTCAGGGGAACTATGGCTACACCTTC. Protein: CASSQGNYGYTF.

The rearrangement uses TRBV11-2 and TRBJ2-7, with 9 nucleotides matching TRBD1. This CDR3 has 15 amino acids. From germline, CDR1 is SGHAT and CDR2 FQNNGV. V trimming: 7 bases; J trimming: 4 bases; junction bases outside the gene matches: 11. CDR3 amino acids: CASTPTGGAGYEQYF. The CDR3 nucleotides read TGTGCCAGCACCCCCACAGGGGGCGCGGGGTACGAGCAGTACTTC.

J is TRBJ2-7 and V is TRBV11-2, with 10 bases aligning to TRBD2. CDR1 is SGHAT, CDR2 FQNNGV, per germline. This CDR3 is built from 15 residues. The ends lost 3 bases at V and 4 bases at J; junction bases unmatched: 6. The CDR3 region is CASSLSSGGSYEQYF. CDR3 DNA sequence: TGTGCCAGCAGCTTGTCTAGCGGGGGAAGTTACGAGCAGTACTTC.

The chain couples TRBV9 to TRBJ2-1, with 7 bases fitting TRBD1. The ends lost 2 bases at V and 3 bases at J; junction bases unmatched: 11. CDR3 length: 17 residues. Germline CDR1 and CDR2: SGDLS and YYNGEE. The CDR3 nucleotides are TGTGCCAGCAGCGTTAATAGGAACAGGGGAATCTACAATGAGCAGTTCTTC. Translation: CASSVNRNRGIYNEQFF.

This sequence joins TRBV11-2 and TRBJ2-3, with 7 bases lining up with TRBD1. CDR3 length: 16 amino acids. Trimming cost V 5 bases and J 2 bases; bases outside gene matches: 10. Germline V lookup: CDR1 SGHAT, CDR2 FQNNGV. The CDR3 nucleotides read TGTGCCAGCAGCACCGGACAGGCCACATTCACAGATACGCAGTATTTT. This gives the protein CASSTGQATFTDTQYF.

This clone turned up a few times. The chain carries TRBV6-5 and TRBJ2-2; tentatively, D is TRBD2 (5 bases). This CDR3 is built from 15 residues. Germline CDR1 reads MNHEY; CDR2 reads SVGAGI. Trimming stripped 6 bases from V and 1 base from J, with 12 bases between. For the CDR3, the DNA is TGTGCCAGCAGCCCCACACGGGGGAACACCGGGGAGCTGTTTTTT. Translation: CASSPTRGNTGELFF.

The chain carries TRBV28 and TRBJ2-5; 10 bases line up with TRBD2. Germline lookup yields CDR1 MDHEN and CDR2 SYDVKM. The CDR3 is 15 residues long. V shed 6 bases, J shed 3 bases, and the junction held 7 bases outside the gene matches. The CDR3 DNA follows: TGTGCCAGCAGCCCACTAGCGGGACTAAAAGAGACCCAGTACTTC. It is translated as CASSPLAGLKETQYF. Filled out from reference TRBV28 and TRBJ2-5, the complete variable domain reads DVKVTQSSRYLVKRTGEKVFLECVQDMDHENMFWYRQDPGLGLRLIYFSYDVKMKEKGDIPEGYSVSREKKERFSLILESASTNQTSMYLCASSPLAGLKETQYFGPGTRLLVL.

This chain connects TRBV19 to TRBJ2-4; 9 bases align to TRBD2. Per germline, CDR1 LNHDA and CDR2 SQIVND (reference sequence). The CDR3 loop spans 15 amino acids. V lost 7 bases to trimming and J lost 3 bases; unmatched junction nucleotides: 7. The CDR3 sequence: CASTPSGIGKNIQYF. As DNA, the CDR3 is TGTGCCAGTACCCCTAGCGGGATCGGCAAAAACATTCAGTACTTC.

In this sample, this clone turned up many times. The chain carries TRBV20-1 and TRBJ2-1; no clear D. Germline V lookup: CDR1 DFQATT, CDR2 SNEGSKA (reference sequence). This CDR3 is 12 amino acids long. The ends were cut back, 3 bases at V and 9 bases at J, with 12 bases in the middle. CDR3 protein: CSASPGVTEQFF. CDR3 coding DNA: TGCAGTGCTAGTCCAGGTGTCACTGAGCAGTTCTTC.

The chain couples TRBV7-9 to TRBJ1-4, with a tentative D call TRBD1 (5 bases). Trimming left V 5 bases short and J 5 bases short, with 12 bases between. The CDR3 sequence is 14 residues long. Germline V lookup: CDR1 SEHNR, CDR2 FQNEAQ (reference sequence). The CDR3 loop reads CASSPAGRNEKLFF. Here the CDR3 DNA reads TGTGCCAGCAGCCCGGCAGGGAGGAATGAAAAACTGTTTTTT.

This chain links TRBV7-2 with TRBJ2-5, with D tentatively TRBD1 (6 bases). Per germline, CDR1 SGHTA and CDR2 FQGNSA. The ends were cut back, 2 bases at V and 7 bases at J, with 14 bases in the middle. CDR3 size: 14 residues. The CDR3 region is CASSLTGNRVTQYF. The CDR3 nucleotides are TGTGCCAGCAGCTTAACGGGGAACAGGGTGACCCAGTACTTC.

J is TRBJ2-7 and V is TRBV6-2 or TRBV6-3; TRBD1 agrees at 9 bases. Germline loops: CDR1 MNHEY, CDR2 SVGEGT. The length of the CDR3 is 13 residues. Germline trimming cut 2 bases from V and 6 bases from J; bases unmatched to any gene: 2. CDR3 loop: CASSYGTGLEQYF. The CDR3 DNA follows: TGTGCCAGCAGTTACGGGACAGGGCTCGAGCAGTACTTC.

In this sample, this clone turned up a few times. V and J are TRBV3-1 (or the pseudogene TRBV3-2) and TRBJ1-1, with 7 bases fitting TRBD1. The CDR3 is 13 amino acids. J gave up 6 bases and V 4 bases, and 5 bases lay outside the gene matches. Germline-derived CDR1 and CDR2 are LGHDT and YNNKEL (reference sequence). The CDR3 region has the DNA TGTGCCAGCAGCCGCGGACAGGCACCTGAAGCTTTCTTT. It is translated as CASSRGQAPEAFF.

J is TRBJ2-7 and V is TRBV7-2; TRBD2 agrees at 7 bases. V lost 1 base to trimming and J lost 7 bases; unmatched junction nucleotides: 4. The CDR3 is 13 amino acids. CDR1 is SGHTA and CDR2 is FQGNSA in the germline V gene. The CDR3 here is CASSLDGGREQYF. The CDR3 DNA follows: TGTGCCAGCAGCTTAGACGGGGGGAGAGAGCAGTACTTC.